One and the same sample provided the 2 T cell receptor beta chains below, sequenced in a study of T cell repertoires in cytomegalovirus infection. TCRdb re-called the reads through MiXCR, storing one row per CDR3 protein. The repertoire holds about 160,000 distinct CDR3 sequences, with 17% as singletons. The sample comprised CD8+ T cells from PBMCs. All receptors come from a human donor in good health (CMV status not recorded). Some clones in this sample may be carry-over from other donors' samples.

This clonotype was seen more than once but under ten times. The DNA for the CDR3 is TGTGCCAGCAGCGCACCGGGACTAGCGGGGGGGCCTAGCACAGATACGCAGTATTTT. Its protein is CASSAPGLAGGPSTDTQYF. J is TRBJ2-3 and V is TRBV7-8, with 16 bases fitting TRBD2. V was clipped by 5 bases and J by 0 bases; unmatched bases: 8. This CDR3 spans 19 amino acids. Germline-derived CDR1 and CDR2 are SGHVS and FQNEAQ.

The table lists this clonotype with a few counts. The DNA of the CDR3 is TGTGCCAGCAGCATAACAGATCCTTACGAGCAGTACTTC. Its protein is CASSITDPYEQYF. The chain couples TRBV7-2 to TRBJ2-7; D ambiguous. From germline, CDR1 is SGHTA and CDR2 FQGNSA. The CDR3 extends over 13 amino acids. The V end lost 5 bases, the J end lost 4 bases, and 12 bases lay between the germline ends.